Presented here are 11 T cell receptor beta chains from one specimen sequenced in a study of OX40 agonist ivuxolimab in advanced cancers. The protocol was immunoSEQ multiplex PCR, while the TCRdb copy is restricted to in-frame clones and leaves out a portion. The sample consists of 53,000 or so clones, just under 80% of them appearing once. The sample here was CD4+ or CD8+ T cells sorted from blood, taken in a trial of the OX40 agonist ivuxolimab. The receptors originated from an adult with an advanced solid tumor such as melanoma, head and neck, liver or kidney cancer.

V and J are TRBV6-6 and TRBJ2-7; D uncertain. The CDR3 sequence is 14 residues long. The V gene's germline CDR1 is MNHNY and CDR2 SVGAGI (reference sequence). With 7 bases removed from V and 4 bases from J, the gap between germline ends came to 17 bases. CDR3 sequence (DNA): TGTGCCAGCATTTCCCCCACAATATTTTACGAGCAGTACTTC. It encodes CASISPTIFYEQYF.

CDR3 nucleotide sequence: TGTGCCAGCAGTTTTGACAGGCGAGGGGCTGAAGCTTTCTTT. It codes for CASSFDRRGAEAFF. The chain employs TRBV6-5 and TRBJ1-1, with D possibly matching TRBD1 (6 bases). Trimming removed 4 bases at V and 6 bases at J, with 15 bases between. This CDR3 contains 14 residues. Germline V CDR1 and CDR2: MNHEY, SVGAGI.

The chain is built from TRBV6-5 and TRBJ2-7; D remains ambiguous. Germline V gene lookup returns CDR1 MNHEY and CDR2 SVGAGI. CDR3 size: 15 residues. Trimming cost V 5 bases and J 0 bases, with 14 bases left between them. The CDR3: CASSVNPDSSYEQYF. CDR3 in DNA: TGTGCCAGCAGTGTGAACCCCGATAGCTCCTACGAGCAGTACTTC.

This clone appeared once. CDR3 DNA: TGTGCCAGCAGTACAGGGGCTCGGATAGAGACCCAGTACTTC. Translated, it gives CASSTGARIETQYF. This chain joins TRBV6-6 and TRBJ2-5; 7 nucleotides align to TRBD1. The CDR3 sequence is 14 residues long. The ends lost 5 bases at V and 4 bases at J; junction bases unmatched: 7. Germline CDR1 and CDR2: MNHNY and SVGAGI (reference sequence).

The genes are TRBV7-2 and TRBJ2-7, with 8 positions matching TRBD1. This CDR3 has 15 residues. Germline CDR1 is SGHTA and CDR2 is FQGNSA. The ends lost 4 bases at V and 4 bases at J; junction bases unmatched: 9. The CDR3 bases are TGTGCCAGCAGCTGGGTTTGGACAGGGTCATACGAGCAGTACTTC. Protein: CASSWVWTGSYEQYF.

The J gene is TRBJ1-5, the V gene TRBV28; D is possibly TRBD1 (6 bases). The CDR3 runs to 15 residues. Germline V gives CDR1 MDHEN, CDR2 SYDVKM. The ends were cut back, 1 base at V and 3 bases at J, with 10 bases in the middle. CDR3 sequence (DNA): TGTGCCAGCAGTTTATCGGACAGAGACAATCAGCCCCAGCATTTT. Protein sequence: CASSLSDRDNQPQHF.

The chain uses TRBV14 and TRBJ2-1; D unresolved. Germline V gene lookup returns CDR1 SGHDN and CDR2 FVKESK. The germline V and J ends were trimmed by 4 bases and 5 bases, with 15 bases remaining between them. The CDR3 spans 15 residues. CDR3 sequence: CASSPHHLSDNEQFF. The CDR3, as DNA: TGTGCCAGCAGCCCGCACCACCTGTCTGACAATGAGCAGTTCTTC. Supplemented by reference TRBV14 and TRBJ2-1, the full variable domain reads EAGVTQFPSHSVIEKGQTVTLRCDPISGHDNLYWYRRVMGKEIKFLLHFVKESKQDESGMPNNRFLAERTGGTYSTLKVQPAELEDSGVYFCASSPHHLSDNEQFFGPGTRLTVL.

This chain uses TRBV9 with TRBJ2-3; 7 bases match TRBD2. The length of the CDR3 is 16 residues. J gave up 3 bases and V 4 bases, and 11 bases lay outside the gene matches. The V gene's germline CDR1 is SGDLS and CDR2 YYNGEE. The CDR3 DNA reads as TGTGCCAGCAGCACGCAACCGGGACTACGAACAGATACGCAGTATTTT. Residues: CASSTQPGLRTDTQYF. Complete variable domain (other parts from reference TRBV9 and TRBJ2-3): DSGVTQTPKHLITATGQRVTLRCSPRSGDLSVYWYQQSLDQGLQFLIQYYNGEERAKGNILERFSAQQFPDLHSELNLSSLELGDSALYFCASSTQPGLRTDTQYFGPGTRLTVL.

This chain joins TRBV28 and TRBJ1-3, with D unclear. In germline, CDR1 is MDHEN, CDR2 SYDVKM. V was clipped by 2 bases and J by 2 bases, with 10 bases between them. The CDR3 extends over 15 amino acids. The CDR3 loop reads CASSLERRTGNTIYF. CDR3 DNA sequence: TGTGCCAGCAGTTTAGAACGGAGGACTGGAAACACCATATATTTT.

J is TRBJ2-1 and V is TRBV4-3; the D is unclear. The CDR3 runs to 13 residues. V lost 5 bases to trimming and J lost 5 bases, with 10 bases between them. From germline, CDR1 is LGHNA and CDR2 YSLEER. The CDR3 protein is CASSTEINNEQFF. CDR3 nucleotides: TGCGCCAGCAGCACAGAGATAAACAATGAGCAGTTCTTC.

The chain links TRBV10-3 to TRBJ1-6, with TRBD1 matching over 10 bases. Trimming at V came to 7 bases and at J to 7 bases, leaving 1 base not matched to a gene. The CDR3 runs 13 residues. Germline V lookup: CDR1 ENHRY, CDR2 SYGVKD. CDR3 in amino acids: CAIKTGGNSPLHF. CDR3 coding DNA: TGTGCCATCAAGACAGGGGGCAATTCACCCCTCCACTTT.